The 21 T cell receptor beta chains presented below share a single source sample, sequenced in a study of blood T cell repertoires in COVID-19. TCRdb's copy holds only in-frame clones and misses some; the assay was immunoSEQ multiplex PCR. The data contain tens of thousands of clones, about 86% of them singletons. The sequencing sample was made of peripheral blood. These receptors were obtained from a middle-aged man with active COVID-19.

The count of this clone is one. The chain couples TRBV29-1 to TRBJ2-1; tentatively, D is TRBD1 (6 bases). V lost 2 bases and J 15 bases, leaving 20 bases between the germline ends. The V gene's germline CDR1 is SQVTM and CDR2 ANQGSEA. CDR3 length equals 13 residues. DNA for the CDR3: TGCAGCGTTGAATCTACAGGGCGTGGATTATCGTTCTTC. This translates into CSVESTGRGLSFF.

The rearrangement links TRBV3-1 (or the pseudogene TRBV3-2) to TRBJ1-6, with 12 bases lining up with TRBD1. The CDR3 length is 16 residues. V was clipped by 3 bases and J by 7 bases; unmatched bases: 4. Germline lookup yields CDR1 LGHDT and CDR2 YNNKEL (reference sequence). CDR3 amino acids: CASSQGQGAANSPLHF. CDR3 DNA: TGTGCCAGCAGCCAGGGACAGGGGGCGGCGAATTCACCCCTCCACTTT.

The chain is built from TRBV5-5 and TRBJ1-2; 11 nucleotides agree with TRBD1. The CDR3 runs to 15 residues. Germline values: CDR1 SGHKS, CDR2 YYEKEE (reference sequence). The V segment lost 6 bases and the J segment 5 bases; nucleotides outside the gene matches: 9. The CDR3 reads CASNPSGTGGYGYTF. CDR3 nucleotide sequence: TGTGCCAGCAACCCATCCGGGACAGGGGGGTATGGCTACACCTTC.

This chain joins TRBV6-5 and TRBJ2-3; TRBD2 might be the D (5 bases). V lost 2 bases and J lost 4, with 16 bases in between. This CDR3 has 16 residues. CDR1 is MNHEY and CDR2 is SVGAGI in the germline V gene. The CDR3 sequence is CASSYDMASPPDTQYF. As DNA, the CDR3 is TGTGCCAGCAGTTACGATATGGCTAGCCCCCCAGATACGCAGTATTTT.

The CDR3 bases are TGTGCCAGCAGCCATGCTCGACGGGGAGCTTTCTTT. It is translated as CASSHARRGAFF. The gene calls are TRBV3-1 (or the pseudogene TRBV3-2) and TRBJ1-1; no clear D. V lost 3 bases, J lost 10 bases, and 12 bases lay in between. The germline CDR1 and CDR2 sequences are LGHDT and YNNKEL (reference sequence). The CDR3 consists of 12 residues.

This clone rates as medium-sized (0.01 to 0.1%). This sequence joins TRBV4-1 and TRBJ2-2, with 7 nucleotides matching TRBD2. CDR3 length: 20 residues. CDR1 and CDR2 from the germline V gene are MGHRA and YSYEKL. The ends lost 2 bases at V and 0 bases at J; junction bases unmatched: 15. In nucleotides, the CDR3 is TGCGCCAGCAGCCAACAAATGGGGGGGGGTGGAGCCGCGAACACCGGGGAGCTGTTTTTT. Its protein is CASSQQMGGGGAANTGELFF.

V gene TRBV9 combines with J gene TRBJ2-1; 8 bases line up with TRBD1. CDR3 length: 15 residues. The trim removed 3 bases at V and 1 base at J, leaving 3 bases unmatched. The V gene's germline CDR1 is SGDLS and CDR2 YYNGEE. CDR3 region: CASSATGESYNEQFF. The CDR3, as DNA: TGTGCCAGCAGCGCGACAGGGGAGTCCTACAATGAGCAGTTCTTC.

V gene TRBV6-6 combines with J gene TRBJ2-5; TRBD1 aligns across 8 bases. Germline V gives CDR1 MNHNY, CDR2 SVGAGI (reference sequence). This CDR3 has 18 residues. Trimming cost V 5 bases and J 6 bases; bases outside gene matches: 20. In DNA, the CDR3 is TGTGCCAGCAGTCAAAGACCCAACTGGGACAGGATTCTGAAGACCCAGTACTTC. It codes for CASSQRPNWDRILKTQYF.

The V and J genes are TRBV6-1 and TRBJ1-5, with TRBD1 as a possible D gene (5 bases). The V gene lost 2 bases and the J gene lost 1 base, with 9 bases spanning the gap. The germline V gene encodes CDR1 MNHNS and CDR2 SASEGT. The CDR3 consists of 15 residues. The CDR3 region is CASSEFRASNQPQHF. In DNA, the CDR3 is TGTGCCAGCAGTGAATTCAGGGCAAGCAATCAGCCCCAGCATTTT.

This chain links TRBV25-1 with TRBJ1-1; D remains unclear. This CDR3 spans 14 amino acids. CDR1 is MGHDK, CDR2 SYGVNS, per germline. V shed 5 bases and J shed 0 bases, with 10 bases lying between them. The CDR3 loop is CASSTPGLNTEAFF. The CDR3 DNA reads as TGTGCCAGCAGTACCCCAGGTTTGAACACTGAAGCTTTCTTT.

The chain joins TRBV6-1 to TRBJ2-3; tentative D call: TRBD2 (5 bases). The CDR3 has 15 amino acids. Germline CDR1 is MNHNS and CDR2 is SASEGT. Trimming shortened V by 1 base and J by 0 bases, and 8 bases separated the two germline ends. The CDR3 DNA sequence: TGTGCCAGCAGTGAAGGGGAGAGAAGCACAGATACGCAGTATTTT. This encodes CASSEGERSTDTQYF.

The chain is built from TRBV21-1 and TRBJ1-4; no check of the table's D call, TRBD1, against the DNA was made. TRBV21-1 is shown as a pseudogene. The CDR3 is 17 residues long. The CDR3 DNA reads TGTGCCAGCAGCAAAGAATTAATGGACAGGGGAGGGGAAAAACTGTTTTTT. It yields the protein CASSKELMDRGGEKLFF.

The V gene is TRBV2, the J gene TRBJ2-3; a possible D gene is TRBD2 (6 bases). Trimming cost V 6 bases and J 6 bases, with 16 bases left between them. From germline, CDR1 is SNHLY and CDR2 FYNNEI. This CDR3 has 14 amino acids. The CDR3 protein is CASRRSGSVDTQYF. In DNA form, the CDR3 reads TGTGCCAGCAGAAGAAGCGGGTCGGTCGATACGCAGTATTTT.

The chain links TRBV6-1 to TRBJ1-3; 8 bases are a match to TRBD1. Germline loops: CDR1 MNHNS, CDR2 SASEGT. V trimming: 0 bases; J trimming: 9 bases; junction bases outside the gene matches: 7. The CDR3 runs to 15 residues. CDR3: CASSEARTGKGTIYF. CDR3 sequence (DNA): TGTGCCAGCAGTGAAGCACGGACAGGGAAGGGCACCATATATTTT.

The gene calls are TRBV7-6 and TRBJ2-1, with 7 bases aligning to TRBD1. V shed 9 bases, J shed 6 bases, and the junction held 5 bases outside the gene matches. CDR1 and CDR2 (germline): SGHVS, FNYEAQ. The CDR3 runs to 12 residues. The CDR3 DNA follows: TGTGCCAGGACAGGGTTTCGCAATGAGCAGTTCTTC. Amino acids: CARTGFRNEQFF.

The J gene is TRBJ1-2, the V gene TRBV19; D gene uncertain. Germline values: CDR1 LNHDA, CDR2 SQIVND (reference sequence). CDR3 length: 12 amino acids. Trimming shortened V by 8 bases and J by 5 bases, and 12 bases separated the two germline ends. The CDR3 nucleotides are TGTGCCAGTCGCTTGGCAGATTATGGCTACACCTTC. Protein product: CASRLADYGYTF.

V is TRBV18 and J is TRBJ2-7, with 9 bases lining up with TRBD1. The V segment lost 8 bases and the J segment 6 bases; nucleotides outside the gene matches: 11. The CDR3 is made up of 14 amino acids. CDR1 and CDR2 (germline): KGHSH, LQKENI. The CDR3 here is CASKPGTGQSEQYV. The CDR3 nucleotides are TGTGCCAGCAAACCGGGGACAGGGCAAAGCGAGCAGTACGTC.

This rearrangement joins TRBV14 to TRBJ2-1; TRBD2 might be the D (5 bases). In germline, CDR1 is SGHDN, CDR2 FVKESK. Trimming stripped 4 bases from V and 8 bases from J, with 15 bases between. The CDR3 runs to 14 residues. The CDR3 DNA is TGTGCCAGCAGCCCTCAGTACTTGAGGGATGAGCAGTTCTTC. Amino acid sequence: CASSPQYLRDEQFF.

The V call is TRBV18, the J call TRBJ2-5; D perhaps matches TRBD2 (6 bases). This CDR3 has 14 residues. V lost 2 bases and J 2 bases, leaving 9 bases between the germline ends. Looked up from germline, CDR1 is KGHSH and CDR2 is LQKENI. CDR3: CASSPGREQETQYF. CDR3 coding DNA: TGTGCCAGCTCACCAGGGCGGGAACAAGAGACCCAGTACTTC.

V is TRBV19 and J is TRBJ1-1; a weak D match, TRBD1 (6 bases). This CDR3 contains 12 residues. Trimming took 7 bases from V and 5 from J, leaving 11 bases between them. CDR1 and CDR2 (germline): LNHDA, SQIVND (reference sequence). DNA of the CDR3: TGTGCCAGTACCAGGGGTTATACTGAAGCTTTCTTT. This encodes CASTRGYTEAFF.

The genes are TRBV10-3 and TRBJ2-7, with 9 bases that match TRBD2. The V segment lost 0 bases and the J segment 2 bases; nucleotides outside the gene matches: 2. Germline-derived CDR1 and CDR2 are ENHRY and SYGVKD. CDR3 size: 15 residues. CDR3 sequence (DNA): TGTGCCATCAGTGAGTCGGCTAGCGGGGCCTACGAGCAGTACTTC. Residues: CAISESASGAYEQYF.